Each of the 27 T cell receptor beta chains below was sequenced from the same sample in a study of T cell repertoires in cytomegalovirus infection. TCRdb itself ran the reads through MiXCR, one entry per CDR3 protein. The table shows roughly 500,000 distinct CDR3 sequences, with roughly a third occurring only once. Their antigens are not known. This specimen was cultured PBMCs, taken from culture after CMV antigen stimulation. These receptors all stem from a human donor in good health (CMV status not recorded). Some clones in this sample may be carry-over from other donors' samples.

The chain links TRBV4-2 to TRBJ1-2, with D possibly TRBD1 on 5 matching bases. V lost 2 bases and J lost 4, with 8 bases in between. Looked up from germline, CDR1 is LGHNA and CDR2 is YNFKEQ. The CDR3 runs to 13 residues. The CDR3 is CASSQPDSYGYTF. The CDR3 bases are TGTGCCAGCAGCCAACCCGACAGCTATGGCTACACCTTC.

The CDR3 here is CASGLAGQGANTGELFF. CDR3 DNA sequence: TGTGCTAGTGGTTTGGCCGGACAGGGGGCCAACACCGGGGAGCTGTTTTTT. The chain has TRBV12-5 and TRBJ2-2; TRBD1 matches 11 bases. V lost 1 base and J lost 2; bases outside the gene matches: 3. The germline V gene has CDR1 LGHNT and CDR2 FRNRAP. The CDR3 loop spans 17 amino acids. Looking up the rest from reference TRBV12-5 and TRBJ2-2 gives the full variable domain: DARVTQTPRHKVTEMGQEVTMRCQPILGHNTVFWYRQTMMQGLELLAYFRNRAPLDDSGMPKDRFSAEMPDATLATLKIQPSEPRDSAVYFCASGLAGQGANTGELFFGEGSRLTVL.

This clonotype was picked up a small number of times. The CDR3 spells CASSLGEVYTQYF. CDR3 DNA sequence: TGTGCCAGCAGTTTGGGTGAAGTCTATACGCAGTATTTT. The chain combines TRBV12-3 or TRBV12-4 with TRBJ2-3; D remains ambiguous. Trimming removed 3 bases from V and 7 bases from J, with 11 bases in between. The CDR3 runs 13 residues.

The V and J genes are TRBV27 and TRBJ2-5; 7 bases are shared with TRBD2. The length of the CDR3 is 13 residues. V lost 6 bases, J lost 2 bases, and 3 bases stayed unmatched. CDR1 is MNHEY, CDR2 SMNVEV, per germline (reference sequence). Written as DNA, the CDR3 is TGTGCCAGCAGGGCTAGCGGACAAGAGACCCAGTACTTC. The encoded protein is CASRASGQETQYF.

This clonotype was observed a handful of times. CDR3 coding DNA: TGTGCCAGCAGCCAATGGAGGGGGCAGTCGAACACCGGGGAGCTGTTTTTT. Translation: CASSQWRGQSNTGELFF. J is TRBJ2-2 and V is TRBV14; tentatively, D is TRBD1 (7 bases). The CDR3 is 17 residues long. Germline CDR1 is SGHDN and CDR2 is FVKESK. Between the trimmed V and J ends, which lost 2 bases and 0 bases, there was a span of 13 bases.

CDR3: CAISRVEGNEQFF. For the CDR3, the DNA is TGTGCCATCAGTCGGGTGGAGGGCAATGAGCAGTTCTTC. The J gene is TRBJ2-1, the V gene TRBV10-3, with D possibly matching TRBD2 (6 bases). The length of the CDR3 is 13 residues. Germline loops: CDR1 ENHRY, CDR2 SYGVKD. The V end lost 5 bases, the J end lost 6 bases, and 11 bases lay between the germline ends.

The J gene is TRBJ2-7, the V gene TRBV5-4; D possibly corresponds to TRBD2 (6 bases). Germline V lookup: CDR1 SGHNT, CDR2 YYREEE (reference sequence). Trimming cost V 4 bases and J 3 bases, with 20 bases left between them. The CDR3 is 16 residues long. As DNA, the CDR3 is TGTGCCAGCAGCCCTGGGACTCCCCGGGGGAACTACGAGCAGTACGTC. Residues: CASSPGTPRGNYEQYV.

The gene calls are TRBV7-8 and TRBJ2-3; weak D call: TRBD1 (5 bases). CDR1 is SGHVS and CDR2 is FQNEAQ in the germline V gene. V lost 5 bases and J lost 6, with 15 bases in between. The CDR3 extends over 14 amino acids. The DNA of the CDR3 is TGTGCCAGCAGCCGAAGACAGACCGGTGATACGCAGTATTTT. It is translated as CASSRRQTGDTQYF.

This chain uses TRBV20-1 with TRBJ1-2; D is possibly TRBD1 (5 bases). V shed 5 bases and J shed 7 bases, with 11 bases lying between them. Germline CDR1 reads DFQATT; CDR2 reads SNEGSKA (reference sequence). The CDR3 is 11 amino acids. Here the CDR3 reads CSAPGRGGYTF. Here the CDR3 DNA reads TGCAGTGCTCCGGGGAGGGGTGGCTACACCTTC.

The chain has TRBV4-1 and TRBJ1-6; D possibly corresponds to TRBD1 (5 bases). Germline V gene data show CDR1 as MGHRA and CDR2 as YSYEKL. The CDR3 sequence is 17 residues long. V dropped 0 bases and J dropped 2 bases, with 11 bases sitting between them. The CDR3 sequence is CASSQDRGETYNSPLHF. In DNA, the CDR3 is TGCGCCAGCAGCCAAGATCGAGGGGAAACCTATAATTCACCCCTCCACTTT.

The chain carries TRBV6-1 and TRBJ2-5, with 9 nucleotides matching TRBD2. Trimming cost V 5 bases and J 1 base; bases outside gene matches: 5. The CDR3 covers 15 residues. Germline CDR1 and CDR2: MNHNS and SASEGT. CDR3 DNA sequence: TGTGCCAGCAGTCCAGCGGGGGGATCCCAAGAGACCCAGTACTTC. It is translated as CASSPAGGSQETQYF.

The chain uses TRBV28 and TRBJ2-3; TRBD2 aligns across 9 bases. Trimming took 4 bases from V and 0 from J; bases not matched to a gene: 26. Germline assignment: CDR1 MDHEN and CDR2 SYDVKM. This CDR3 contains 23 residues. CDR3 bases: TGTGCCAGCAGTTCGATCTCTTACCCTAGCGGGAATTTGCGGGAGTCTAGCACAGATACGCAGTATTTT. It specifies CASSSISYPSGNLRESSTDTQYF.

The genes are TRBV9 and TRBJ2-6; a weak D match, TRBD1 (5 bases). The ends were cut back, 6 bases at V and 4 bases at J, with 14 bases in the middle. The CDR3 length is 15 residues. Germline V CDR1 and CDR2: SGDLS, YYNGEE. The CDR3 DNA reads as TGTGCCAGCACCAAAGGGGCGCTGGGGGCCAACGTCCTGACTTTC. It is translated as CASTKGALGANVLTF.

This chain uses TRBV20-1 with TRBJ1-1; perhaps TRBD1 as D (6 bases). Trimming pared 5 bases from V and 3 bases from J, leaving 13 bases between. The CDR3 has 13 amino acids. CDR1 DFQATT and CDR2 SNEGSKA come from the germline V gene (reference sequence). CDR3 residues: CSAPRGGDTEAFF. The CDR3 coding sequence is TGCAGTGCTCCAAGAGGGGGGGACACTGAAGCTTTCTTT.

CDR3 amino acids: CASTHSGSGETQYF. The CDR3 DNA follows: TGTGCCAGCACCCATAGCGGGAGCGGGGAGACCCAGTACTTC. The chain recombines TRBV12-3 or TRBV12-4 with TRBJ2-5; 9 bases map to TRBD2. CDR3 length equals 14 residues. The trim removed 7 bases at V and 5 bases at J, leaving 8 bases unmatched.

About this clonotype: The conserved phenylalanine or tryptophan is not found at the CDR3 terminus, so this likely reflects a read error. The V and J genes are TRBV12-3 or TRBV12-4 and TRBJ1-5; 7 bases are a match to TRBD1. The V gene end was trimmed by 6 bases and the J gene end by 6 bases; junction bases not matched to a gene: 5. This CDR3 has 13 amino acids. CDR3 region: CASRQGDTQPQHL. CDR3 nucleotides: TGTGCCAGCAGGCAGGGGGATACTCAGCCCCAGCATTTG.

In this sample, this clonotype turned up a few times. The chain combines TRBV27 with TRBJ1-2; no firm D call. Germline CDR1 is MNHEY and CDR2 is SMNVEV (reference sequence). The CDR3 sequence is 15 residues long. The V and J ends lost 4 bases and 7 bases respectively, with 19 bases between them. The CDR3 loop reads CASSSFRVDFSGYTF. In DNA form, the CDR3 reads TGTGCCAGCAGTTCTTTCCGAGTGGACTTCTCTGGCTACACCTTC.

This sequence joins TRBV7-2 and TRBJ2-3, with D perhaps TRBD1 or TRBD2 (6 bases each). Germline V lookup: CDR1 SGHTA, CDR2 FQGNSA. Deletions cut 3 bases from V and 4 bases from J, with 20 bases between. The CDR3 contains 17 residues. The CDR3 region is CASSFGGERGSADTQYF. The CDR3 bases are TGTGCCAGCAGCTTCGGCGGGGAAAGGGGGAGTGCAGATACGCAGTATTTT.

The CDR3 coding sequence is TGCGCCAGCAGCCGGGAGGCGGACACCGGGGAGCTGTTTTTT. Amino acid sequence: CASSREADTGELFF. The chain uses TRBV4-3 and TRBJ2-2; D perhaps matches TRBD2 (6 bases). V dropped 4 bases and J dropped 3 bases, with 9 bases sitting between them. The CDR3 contains 14 residues. Per the germline V gene, CDR1 is LGHNA and CDR2 is YSLEER.

CDR3 coding DNA: TGTGCCAGCAGACTAGCGGGAGGGTCCTTCCTCCAAGAGCAGTTCTTC. Translated: CASRLAGGSFLQEQFF. The chain links TRBV6-8 to TRBJ2-1, with TRBD2 matching over 13 bases. The CDR3 consists of 16 residues. Per the germline V gene, CDR1 is MNHGY and CDR2 is SAAAGT. J lost 10 bases, V lost 6 bases, and 12 bases had no gene match.

In its sample, this clonotype was seen once. The junction departs from germline at one end; a sequencing error may be responsible. The genes are TRBV2 and TRBJ1-1; 7 bases line up with TRBD1. CDR3 length equals 14 residues. Germline values: CDR1 SNHLY, CDR2 FYNNEI. CDR3 region: CASTKTGVGTEALF. For the CDR3, the DNA is TGTGCCAGCACAAAAACAGGGGTAGGCACTGAAGCTTTGTTT.

This clonotype has just a few counts. The CDR3 spells CASSYRTLQTQYF. CDR3 DNA: TGTGCCAGCAGTTACCGGACCCTCCAGACCCAGTACTTC. The gene calls are TRBV6-6 and TRBJ2-5, with D uncertain. This CDR3 region has 13 residues. Germline CDR1 reads MNHNY; CDR2 reads SVGAGI (reference sequence). Between the trimmed V and J ends, which lost 2 bases and 6 bases, there was a span of 10 bases.

Notes on this clonotype: A read error may be the cause here, since a much bigger clone is one base away. This chain connects TRBV7-8 to TRBJ2-3, with 9 bases lining up with TRBD2. Germline trimming cut 6 bases from V and 0 bases from J; bases unmatched to any gene: 19. The CDR3 has 20 amino acids. Germline lookup yields CDR1 SGHVS and CDR2 FQNEAQ. The CDR3 loop is CASRCTGIVTSGSSTDTQYF. The CDR3 DNA follows: TGTGCCAGCAGGTGCACAGGGATTGTGACTAGCGGTTCTAGCACAGATACGCAGTATTTT.

In its sample, this clonotype was seen a few times. The chain uses TRBV14 and TRBJ2-3, with D hard to call. The CDR3 consists of 14 residues. The ends were cut back, 2 bases at V and 2 bases at J, with 8 bases in the middle. Germline loops: CDR1 SGHDN, CDR2 FVKESK. CDR3 nucleotide sequence: TGTGCCAGCAGCCAAAACTGGGCCACAGATACGCAGTATTTT. Translated: CASSQNWATDTQYF.

V and J are TRBV6-2 or TRBV6-3 and TRBJ2-1; 8 bases line up with TRBD2. The germline V gene encodes CDR1 MNHEY and CDR2 SVGEGT. This CDR3 has 15 residues. V was clipped by 4 bases and J by 5 bases; unmatched bases: 7. Here the CDR3 DNA reads TGTGCCAGCAGTTCCAGACTAGCGCTCCACAATGAGCAGTTCTTC. Translation: CASSSRLALHNEQFF.

The chain recombines TRBV2 with TRBJ2-1, with D unresolved. V was clipped by 0 bases and J by 3 bases, with 12 bases between them. Germline-derived CDR1 and CDR2 are SNHLY and FYNNEI. The CDR3 covers 16 residues. The CDR3 is CASSEAFRGSYNEQFF. CDR3 DNA sequence: TGTGCCAGCAGTGAAGCATTTCGCGGTAGCTACAATGAGCAGTTCTTC.

V usage is TRBV15 and J usage is TRBJ2-5; the D gene is possibly TRBD1 (6 bases). The CDR3 has 14 amino acids. Deletions cut 6 bases from V and 5 bases from J, with 16 bases between. Germline CDR1 and CDR2: LNHNV and YYDKDF (reference sequence). The CDR3 is CATSLRGAGETQYF. CDR3 DNA sequence: TGTGCCACCAGTCTCAGGGGAGCTGGGGAGACCCAGTACTTC.